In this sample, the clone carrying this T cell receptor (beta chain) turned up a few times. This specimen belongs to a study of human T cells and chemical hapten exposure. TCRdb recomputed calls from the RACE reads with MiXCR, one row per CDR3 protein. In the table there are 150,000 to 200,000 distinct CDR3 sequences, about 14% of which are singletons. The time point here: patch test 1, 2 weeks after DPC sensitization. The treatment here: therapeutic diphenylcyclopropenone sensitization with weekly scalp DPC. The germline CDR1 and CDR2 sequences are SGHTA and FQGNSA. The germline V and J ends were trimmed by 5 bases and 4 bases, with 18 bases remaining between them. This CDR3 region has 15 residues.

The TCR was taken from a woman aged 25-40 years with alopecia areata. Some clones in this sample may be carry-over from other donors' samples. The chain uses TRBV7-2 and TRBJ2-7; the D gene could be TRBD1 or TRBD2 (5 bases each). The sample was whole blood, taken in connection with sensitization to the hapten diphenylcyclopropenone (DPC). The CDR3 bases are TGTGCCAGCAGCGTAACCGGGACGGACGGATACGAGCAGTACTTC. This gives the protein CASSVTGTDGYEQYF. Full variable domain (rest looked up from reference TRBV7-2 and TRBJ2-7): GAGVSQSPSNKVTEKGKDVELRCDPISGHTALYWYRQSLGQGLEFLIYFQGNSAPDKSGLPSDRFSAERTGGSVSTLTIQRTQQEDSAVYLCASSVTGTDGYEQYFGPGTRLTVT.